The rows below give T cell receptor beta chains drawn from one sample of a study of T cell responses to AZD1222 COVID-19 vaccine. The data were produced by immunoSEQ multiplex PCR, yet TCRdb's version contains in-frame clones alone and is incomplete. In the table there are 130,000 or so clones, approximately 91% of which are singletons. This material consisted of peripheral blood, taken on day 0 of AZD1222 vaccination. Receptors were obtained from an adult in good health. The CDR3 runs from the conserved cysteine through the conserved F or W. Each record gives: V gene, J gene, clone size, D gene, CDR3 protein, CDR3 DNA. A D gene is named only where the DNA matches it firmly. A clone size is listed for some rows: how often the clone was seen (once, few, many), or a class if it is expanded.

>TRBV12-2|TRBJ1-6|-|-
CASRSPRGSYNSPLHF
TGTGCAAGTCGCTCCCCGAGGGGATCCTATAATTCACCCCTCCACTTT
>TRBV5-1|TRBJ1-6|-|-
CASSLVGRGRNSPLHF
TGCGCCAGCAGCTTGGTGGGCAGGGGCCGAAATTCACCCCTCCACTTT
>TRBV6-2/TRBV6-3|TRBJ2-7|-|TRBD1
CASSYGDSLSYEQYF
TGTGCCAGCAGTTATGGGGACAGCCTTTCCTACGAGCAGTACTTC
>TRBV4-3|TRBJ2-7|-|TRBD2
CASSQASGGTYEQYF
TGCGCCAGCAGCCAAGCTAGCGGGGGGACCTACGAGCAGTACTTC
>TRBV6-5|TRBJ2-3|-|-
CASSWGSSTDTQYF
TGTGCCAGCAGTTGGGGCTCAAGCACAGATACGCAGTATTTT
>TRBV7-2|TRBJ1-2|-|TRBD1
CASSPGQFSYGYTF
TGTGCCAGCAGCCCGGGACAGTTCAGCTATGGCTACACCTTC
>TRBV6-6|TRBJ2-3|-|TRBD1
CASSPGQGVQADTQYF
TGTGCCAGCAGTCCGGGACAGGGGGTCCAAGCAGATACGCAGTATTTT
>TRBV5-1|TRBJ1-4|-|TRBD1
CASSRKTGANEKLFF
TGCGCCAGCAGCAGGAAGACAGGGGCAAATGAAAAACTGTTTTTT
>TRBV2|TRBJ2-3|once|TRBD2
CAGDREGGTQYF
TGTGCCGGTGACCGGGAGGGTGGTACGCAGTATTTT
>TRBV19|TRBJ1-5|-|-
CASSMGGSGSQPQHF
TGTGCCAGTAGTATGGGGGGGAGCGGGAGTCAGCCCCAGCATTTT
>TRBV9|TRBJ1-2|-|TRBD1
CASSVGSGTGSNYGYTF
TGTGCCAGCAGCGTAGGGTCCGGGACAGGGTCGAACTATGGCTACACCTTC
>TRBV2|TRBJ2-7|-|-
CASRTGLYSSYEQYF
TGTGCCAGCAGAACAGGGCTCTATAGCTCCTACGAGCAGTACTTC
>TRBV18|TRBJ1-2|-|-
CASSPPGTNNYGYTF
TGTGCCAGCTCACCACCGGGGACTAATAACTATGGCTACACCTTC
>TRBV6-5|TRBJ1-5|-|-
CASSYSNRVQPQHF
TGTGCCAGCAGTTACTCGAACCGGGTTCAGCCCCAGCATTTT
>TRBV29-1|TRBJ1-2|-|-
CSVGGTKYGYTF
TGCAGCGTTGGTGGGACAAAGTATGGCTACACCTTC
>TRBV19|TRBJ2-6|few|-
CASSAQISGANVLTF
TGTGCCAGTAGTGCACAGATTTCTGGGGCCAACGTCCTGACTTTC
>TRBV19|TRBJ2-5|-|TRBD1
CASTQGQGRTQYF
TGTGCCAGTACCCAAGGACAGGGTCGGACCCAGTACTTC
>TRBV14|TRBJ1-3|-|-
CASSQESLPSGNTIYF
TGTGCCAGCAGCCAAGAGTCTCTTCCCTCTGGAAACACCATATATTTT
>TRBV30|TRBJ1-1|-|-
CAWSDPDGLPEAFF
TGTGCCTGGAGTGACCCTGACGGCCTCCCTGAAGCTTTCTTT
>TRBV5-1|TRBJ2-2|once|TRBD1
CASSLGQGTGELFF
TGCGCCAGCAGCTTGGGACAGGGGACCGGGGAGCTGTTTTTT
>TRBV7-9|TRBJ2-1|-|TRBD2
CASSPRGVAGSNEQFF
TGTGCCAGCAGCCCCCGAGGGGTAGCGGGGAGCAATGAGCAGTTCTTC
>TRBV2|TRBJ2-1|once|-
CASSEAPNEQFF
TGTGCCAGCAGTGAAGCACCCAATGAGCAGTTCTTC
>TRBV7-2|TRBJ1-1|few|-
CASSRKGQNTEAFF
TGTGCCAGCAGCCGTAAGGGACAGAACACTGAAGCTTTCTTT
>TRBV9|TRBJ1-1|few|-
CASSEGDGTEAFF
TGTGCCAGCAGCGAGGGGGACGGCACTGAAGCTTTCTTT
>TRBV7-2|TRBJ1-2|-|-
CASSPPGRQDYTF
TGTGCCAGCAGCCCACCGGGACGGCAGGACTACACCTTC
>TRBV29-1|TRBJ2-1|-|-
CSVGHQMYNEQFF
TGCAGCGTTGGACACCAAATGTACAATGAGCAGTTCTTC
>TRBV11-3|TRBJ2-1|few|-
CASSQNGDNEQFF
TGTGCCAGCAGCCAAAACGGGGACAATGAGCAGTTCTTC
>TRBV7-8|TRBJ1-2|-|-
CASSLGVIGGYTF
TGTGCCAGCAGCTTAGGGGTAATTGGTGGCTACACCTTC
>TRBV6-1|TRBJ2-7|-|TRBD2
CASSDVGGTSPIEQYF
TGTGCCAGCAGTGATGTTGGGGGGACTAGTCCCATCGAGCAGTACTTC
>TRBV6-1|TRBJ2-3|-|-
CASSEVGRADTQYF
TGTGCCAGCAGTGAAGTAGGCAGGGCAGATACGCAGTATTTT
>TRBV5-4|TRBJ1-2|-|-
CASLNPTGSYGYTF
TGTGCCAGCCTCAACCCCACAGGGAGCTATGGCTACACCTTC
>TRBV3-1/TRBV3-2|TRBJ2-3|-|TRBD1
CASSYRGQGDTQYF
TGTGCCAGCAGCTACCGGGGACAGGGGGATACGCAGTATTTT
>TRBV6-2/TRBV6-3|TRBJ2-1|few|TRBD2
CASSPSVLAGEQFF
TGTGCCAGCAGTCCCTCTGTCCTAGCGGGGGAGCAGTTCTTC
>TRBV30|TRBJ1-2|-|TRBD1
CACPEQTTGDRGYTF
TGTGCCTGTCCGGAACAAACGACAGGGGATCGGGGCTACACCTTC
>TRBV2|TRBJ1-5|-|-
CASTLESLNQPQHF
TGTGCCAGCACCCTCGAAAGTCTCAATCAGCCCCAGCATTTT
>TRBV19|TRBJ1-4|-|-
CASSSTGRNSATNEKLFF
TGTGCCAGTTCCTCCACCGGACGGAACTCTGCAACTAATGAAAAACTGTTTTTT
>TRBV27|TRBJ1-2|-|-
CASSLFRQGRAISYTF
TGTGCCAGCAGTTTATTTAGGCAGGGTCGGGCTATAAGCTACACCTTC
>TRBV11-3|TRBJ2-1|-|-
CASSSNNEQFF
TGTGCCAGCAGCTCCAACAATGAGCAGTTCTTC
>TRBV11-3|TRBJ2-7|once|-
CASSLDRTGYEQYF
TGTGCCAGCAGCTTAGACAGGACGGGCTACGAGCAGTACTTC
>TRBV6-2/TRBV6-3|TRBJ2-1|-|-
CASSSALALPYNEQFF
TGTGCCAGCAGTTCTGCCCTAGCGTTACCCTACAATGAGCAGTTCTTC
>TRBV29-1|TRBJ1-1|-|-
CSVSRRTDTEAFF
TGCAGCGTTAGTCGGAGGACGGACACTGAAGCTTTCTTT
>TRBV11-1|TRBJ1-4|-|-
CASSGYATNEKLFF
TGTGCCAGCAGCGGCTATGCTACTAATGAAAAACTGTTTTTT
>TRBV20-1|TRBJ2-1|-|-
CSARRDNEQFF
TGCAGTGCTAGAAGGGACAATGAGCAGTTCTTC
>TRBV4-1|TRBJ1-1|-|-
CASSQDDSDAIEAFF
TGCGCCAGCAGCCAAGATGACAGCGACGCGATTGAAGCTTTCTTT
>TRBV18|TRBJ1-5|-|TRBD1
CASSPSRGTETSNQPQHF
TGTGCCAGCTCACCCTCTCGGGGGACAGAAACTAGCAATCAGCCCCAGCATTTT
>TRBV24-1|TRBJ2-2|once|TRBD2
CATSQAGNGELFF
TGTGCCACCAGTCAAGCGGGGAACGGGGAGCTGTTTTTT
>TRBV4-1|TRBJ1-6|-|-
CASRHQKGGGLDLHF
TGCGCCAGCAGACACCAGAAAGGGGGGGGATTGGACCTCCACTTT
>TRBV11-1|TRBJ2-2|-|-
CASMGNGGTGELFF
TGTGCCAGCATGGGTAACGGTGGGACCGGGGAGCTGTTTTTT
>TRBV7-9|TRBJ1-2|-|-
CASSPPPMGPNYGYTF
TGTGCCAGCAGCCCACCACCAATGGGGCCTAACTATGGCTACACCTTC
>TRBV10-3|TRBJ1-5|-|-
CAIAQSFGDQPQHF
TGTGCCATCGCCCAGTCATTCGGCGATCAGCCCCAGCATTTT
>TRBV6-5|TRBJ2-2|-|TRBD1
CASGRQGVTGELFF
TGTGCCAGCGGAAGACAGGGGGTCACCGGGGAGCTGTTTTTT
>TRBV29-1|TRBJ2-2|-|-
CSVLTGVVSNTGELFF
TGCAGCGTTTTGACAGGAGTAGTTTCGAACACCGGGGAGCTGTTTTTT
>TRBV7-3|TRBJ1-1|-|-
CASTPRGGMEYTEAFF
TGTGCCAGCACCCCCCGAGGAGGGATGGAGTACACTGAAGCTTTCTTT
>TRBV3-1/TRBV3-2|TRBJ1-2|few|-
CASSQDRRDYGYTF
TGTGCCAGCAGCCAAGATAGGAGAGACTATGGCTACACCTTC
>TRBV9|TRBJ1-5|-|-
CASSLGGRTANQPQHF
TGTGCCAGCAGCCTGGGCGGACGGACGGCCAATCAGCCCCAGCATTTT